What follows is one TCR beta chain and its context. What it recognizes is unknown. In the naive CD8 group, cells lacked CD45RO and were positively selected for CCR7, so terminally differentiated effector memory CD45RA+ cells were left out. Every contributor of samples was a Caucasian grown-up residing in Nashville, Tennessee. The sample originates from a study of shared clonotypes between healthy human individuals. Study observations and caveats: Memory subsets generally showed smaller estimated richness than naive subsets did. Relative to their counterparts shared across all four donors, non-shared clonotypes exhibited diminished generation probabilities. Sorted-subset sequencing, rarefaction showed, was incomplete despite large depth.

Profiling relied on immunoSEQ multiplex PCR, and the TCRdb table lists in-frame clones only, not all of them. The table records 1.5 million to 2.5 million clones, about 95% of them present only once. Trimming took off 0 bases at V and 7 bases at J, with 17 bases between the two ends. Looked up from germline, CDR1 is SGDLS and CDR2 is YYNGEE. This CDR3 comprises 16 residues. This chain connects TRBV9 to TRBJ2-1; TRBD2 is a possible D gene (7 bases). Sequencing used naive CD8+ T cells sorted from blood. The source of this sequence is a man between 18 and 35 years old in good health. The CDR3 here is CASSVASGGAPNEQFF. DNA of the CDR3: TGTGCCAGCAGCGTAGCATCGGGGGGCGCCCCGAATGAGCAGTTCTTC. The variable domain in full, completed from reference TRBV9 and TRBJ2-1, reads DSGVTQTPKHLITATGQRVTLRCSPRSGDLSVYWYQQSLDQGLQFLIQYYNGEERAKGNILERFSAQQFPDLHSELNLSSLELGDSALYFCASSVASGGAPNEQFFGPGTRLTVL.